The clone carrying this T cell receptor beta chain came up a few times. The antigen is not known. These data originate in a study of T cells after yellow fever vaccination. Background on the study: SMART-Seq v4 Ultra Low Input prepared libraries from low-cell fractions.

TCRdb re-called the 5' RACE reads through MiXCR, storing one row per CDR3 protein. Of some 350,000 distinct CDR3 sequences listed, over 3.5% are singletons. There are 15 residues in the CDR3. CDR1 is SGHTA, CDR2 FQGNSA, per germline. The trim removed 2 bases at V and 2 bases at J, leaving 5 bases unmatched. Study conclusions and caveats: A large majority of primary-vaccination clones showed up again after the booster (around 95% CD4, around 88% CD8). On re-exposure, the response was weaker but peaked faster, at day 5 versus 15. Of the clonotypes, a small share occurred in both CD4 and CD8 compartments.

The chain uses TRBV7-2 and TRBJ1-1; 7 nucleotides align to TRBD1. Sequenced material: PBMCs, taken 5 days after the yellow fever booster vaccination. This receptor was identified in a man between 18 and 35 years old who received the YFV17D yellow fever vaccine. The CDR3 nucleotides read TGTGCCAGCAGCTTAAACAGGGGACTAAACACTGAAGCTTTCTTT. Protein product: CASSLNRGLNTEAFF.